This entry is about one T cell receptor (beta chain). This sample is part of a study of blood T cells in healthy people across ages. The CDR3 consists of 13 residues. CDR1 and CDR2 (germline): DFQATT, SNEGSKA (reference sequence). The junction had 5 bases not matched to a gene; V was cut back by 5 bases and J by 1 base. It was with a sample-barcoded 5' primer and a J-beta primer mix that a second PCR of roughly 6 to 12 cycles was run. Every sample returned 3 million or more CDR3-containing paired-end reads. From the 5' RACE reads, TCRdb called clonotypes with MiXCR, one entry per CDR3 protein. The data show about 580,000 distinct CDR3 sequences, 40% to 50% seen once.

The sequenced material came from blood. This sequence originates from an elderly man in good health. This chain uses TRBV20-1 with TRBJ2-7; TRBD1 aligns across 7 bases. In DNA form, the CDR3 reads TGCAGTGCTGGACAGGTTCGATCCTACGAGCAGTACTTC. Encoded protein: CSAGQVRSYEQYF.